The present T cell receptor (beta chain) was sequenced within a study of T cell responses to AZD1222 COVID-19 vaccine. Sequencing was performed with immunoSEQ multiplex PCR; in TCRdb, only in-frame clones are kept and a portion is missing. The sample consists of approximately 80,000 clones, 88% of them appearing once. Trimming stripped 1 base from V and 0 bases from J, with 9 bases between. Germline V gene data show CDR1 as MGHRA and CDR2 as YSYEKL. The CDR3 is 15 amino acids. This receptor was obtained from an adult in good health. The starting material was peripheral blood, obtained on day 0 of MenACWY control vaccination. The chain carries TRBV4-1 and TRBJ2-5, with a tentative D call TRBD2 (5 bases). CDR3 sequence (DNA): TGCGCCAGCAGCCAAGTAACCGGGAACCAAGAGACCCAGTACTTC. Its translation: CASSQVTGNQETQYF.